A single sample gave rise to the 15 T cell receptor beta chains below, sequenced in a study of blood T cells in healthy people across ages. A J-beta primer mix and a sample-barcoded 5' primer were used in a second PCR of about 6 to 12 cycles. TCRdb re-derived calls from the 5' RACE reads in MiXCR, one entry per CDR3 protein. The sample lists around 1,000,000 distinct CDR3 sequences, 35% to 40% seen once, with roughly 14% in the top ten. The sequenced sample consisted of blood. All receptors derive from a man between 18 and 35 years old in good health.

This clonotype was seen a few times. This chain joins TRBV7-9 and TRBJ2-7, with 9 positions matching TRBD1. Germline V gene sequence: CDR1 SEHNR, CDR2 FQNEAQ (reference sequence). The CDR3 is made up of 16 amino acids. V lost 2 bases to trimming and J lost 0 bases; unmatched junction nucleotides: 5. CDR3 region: CASSLPMGQGSYEQYF. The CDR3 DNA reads TGTGCCAGCAGCTTACCTATGGGACAGGGCTCCTACGAGCAGTACTTC.

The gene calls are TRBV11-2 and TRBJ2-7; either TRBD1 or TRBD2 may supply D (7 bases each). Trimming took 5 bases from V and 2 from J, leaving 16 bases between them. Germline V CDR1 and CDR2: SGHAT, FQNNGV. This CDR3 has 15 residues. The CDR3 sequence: CASSAIRGGTYEQYF. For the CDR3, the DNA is TGTGCCAGCAGCGCTATCAGGGGGGGTACCTACGAGCAGTACTTC.

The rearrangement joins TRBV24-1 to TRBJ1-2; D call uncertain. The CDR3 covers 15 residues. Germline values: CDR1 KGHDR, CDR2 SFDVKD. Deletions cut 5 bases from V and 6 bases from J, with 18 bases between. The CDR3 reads CATSGARGRGNGYTF. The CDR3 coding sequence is TGTGCCACCAGTGGTGCTCGAGGCCGGGGTAATGGCTACACCTTC.

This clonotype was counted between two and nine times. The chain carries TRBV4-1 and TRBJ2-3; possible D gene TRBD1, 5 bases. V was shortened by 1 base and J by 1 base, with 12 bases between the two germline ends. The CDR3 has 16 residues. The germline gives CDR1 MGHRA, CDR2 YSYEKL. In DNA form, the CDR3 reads TGCGCCAGCAGCCAAGCTCACAGGAGTCGCACAGATACGCAGTATTTT. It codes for CASSQAHRSRTDTQYF.

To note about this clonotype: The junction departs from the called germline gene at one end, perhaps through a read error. This CDR3 is CAGSLDPGRGYTF. CDR3 coding DNA: TGCGCCGGCAGCTTGGACCCTGGACGTGGCTACACCTTC. The chain uses TRBV5-1 and TRBJ1-2; D gene uncertain. Germline V lookup: CDR1 SGHRS, CDR2 YFSETQ. This CDR3 has 13 amino acids.

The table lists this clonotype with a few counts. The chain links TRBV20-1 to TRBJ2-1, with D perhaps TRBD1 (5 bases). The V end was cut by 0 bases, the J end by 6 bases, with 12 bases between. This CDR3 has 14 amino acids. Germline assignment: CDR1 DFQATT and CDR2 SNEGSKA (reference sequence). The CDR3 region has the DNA TGCAGTGCTAGAGATGGGGCAGGGTCCAATGAGCAGTTCTTC. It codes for CSARDGAGSNEQFF.

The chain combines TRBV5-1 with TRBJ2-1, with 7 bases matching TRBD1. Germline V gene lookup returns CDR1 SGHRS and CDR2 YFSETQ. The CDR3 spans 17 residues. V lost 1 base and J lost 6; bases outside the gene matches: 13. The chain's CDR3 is CASSLTPLGDRVNEQFF. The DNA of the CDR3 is TGCGCCAGCAGCTTGACACCTCTTGGGGACAGAGTCAATGAGCAGTTCTTC.

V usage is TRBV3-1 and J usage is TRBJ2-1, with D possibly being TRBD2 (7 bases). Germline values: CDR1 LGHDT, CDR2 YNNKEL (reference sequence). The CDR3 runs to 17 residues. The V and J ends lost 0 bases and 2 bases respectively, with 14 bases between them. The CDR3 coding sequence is TGTGCCAGCAGCCAAGATCGCCGGGGGGCGGCCTACAATGAGCAGTTCTTC. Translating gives CASSQDRRGAAYNEQFF.

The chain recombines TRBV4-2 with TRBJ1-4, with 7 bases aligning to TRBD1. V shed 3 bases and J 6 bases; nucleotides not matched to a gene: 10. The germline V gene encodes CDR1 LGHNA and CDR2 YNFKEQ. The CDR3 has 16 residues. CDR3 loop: CASSQAQTGLDEKLFF. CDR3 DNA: TGTGCCAGCAGCCAGGCCCAGACAGGGCTTGATGAAAAACTGTTTTTT.

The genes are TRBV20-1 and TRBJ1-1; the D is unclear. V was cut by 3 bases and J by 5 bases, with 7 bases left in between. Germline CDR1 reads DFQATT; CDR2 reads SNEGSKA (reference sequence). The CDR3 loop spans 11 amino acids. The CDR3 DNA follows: TGCAGTGCTAGCCCCTGGACTGAAGCTTTCTTT. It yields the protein CSASPWTEAFF.

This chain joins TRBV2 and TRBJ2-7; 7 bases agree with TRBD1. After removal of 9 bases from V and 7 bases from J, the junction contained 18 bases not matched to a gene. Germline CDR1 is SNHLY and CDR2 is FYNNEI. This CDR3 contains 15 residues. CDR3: CASTHFRDSLNEQYF. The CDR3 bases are TGTGCCAGTACACACTTCCGGGACAGCCTCAATGAGCAGTACTTC.

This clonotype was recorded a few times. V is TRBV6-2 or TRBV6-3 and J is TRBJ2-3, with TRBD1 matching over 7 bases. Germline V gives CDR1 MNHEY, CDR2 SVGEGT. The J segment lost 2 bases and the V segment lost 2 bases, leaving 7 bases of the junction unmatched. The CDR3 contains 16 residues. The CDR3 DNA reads TGTGCCAGCAGTTACGGACCCGGGACAGACACAGATACGCAGTATTTT. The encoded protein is CASSYGPGTDTDTQYF.

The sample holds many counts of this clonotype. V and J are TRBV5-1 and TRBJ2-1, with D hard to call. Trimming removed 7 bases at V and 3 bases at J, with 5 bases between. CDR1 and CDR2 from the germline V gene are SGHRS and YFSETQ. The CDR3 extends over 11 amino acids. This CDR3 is CASGDYNEQFF. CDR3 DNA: TGCGCCAGCGGAGACTACAATGAGCAGTTCTTC. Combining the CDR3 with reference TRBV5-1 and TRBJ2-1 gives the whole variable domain KAGVTQTPRYLIKTRGQQVTLSCSPISGHRSVSWYQQTPGQGLQFLFEYFSETQRNKGNFPGRFSGRQFSNSRSEMNVSTLELGDSALYLCASGDYNEQFFGPGTRLTVL.

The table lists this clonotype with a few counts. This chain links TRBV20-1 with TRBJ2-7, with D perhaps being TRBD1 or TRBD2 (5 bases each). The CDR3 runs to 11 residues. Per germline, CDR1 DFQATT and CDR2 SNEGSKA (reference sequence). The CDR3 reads CSVTGGYEQYF. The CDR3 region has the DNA TGCAGCGTGACTGGGGGTTACGAGCAGTACTTC.

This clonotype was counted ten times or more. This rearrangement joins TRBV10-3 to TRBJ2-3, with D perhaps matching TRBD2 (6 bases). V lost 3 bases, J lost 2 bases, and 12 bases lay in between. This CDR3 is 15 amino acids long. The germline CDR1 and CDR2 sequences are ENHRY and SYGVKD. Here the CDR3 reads CAISDPGLPTDTQYF. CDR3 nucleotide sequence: TGTGCCATCAGTGACCCGGGACTTCCCACAGATACGCAGTATTTT.